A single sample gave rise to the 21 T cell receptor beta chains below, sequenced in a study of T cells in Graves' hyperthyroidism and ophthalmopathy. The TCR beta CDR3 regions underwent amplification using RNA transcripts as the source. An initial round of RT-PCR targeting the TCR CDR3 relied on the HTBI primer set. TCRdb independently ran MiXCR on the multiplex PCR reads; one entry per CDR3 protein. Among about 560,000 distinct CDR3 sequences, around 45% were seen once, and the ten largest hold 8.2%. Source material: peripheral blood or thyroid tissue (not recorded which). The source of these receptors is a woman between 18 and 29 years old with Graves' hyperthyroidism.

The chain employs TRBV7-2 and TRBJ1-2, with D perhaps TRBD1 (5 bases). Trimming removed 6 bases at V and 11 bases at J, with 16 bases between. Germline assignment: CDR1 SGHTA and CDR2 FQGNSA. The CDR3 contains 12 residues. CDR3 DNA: TGTGCCAGCAGTGAAGCAGGGATGGAGTACACCTTC. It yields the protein CASSEAGMEYTF.

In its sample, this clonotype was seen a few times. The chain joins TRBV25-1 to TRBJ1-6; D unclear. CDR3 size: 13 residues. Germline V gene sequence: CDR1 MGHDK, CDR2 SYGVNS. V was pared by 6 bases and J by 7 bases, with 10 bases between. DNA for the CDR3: TGTGCCAGCAGGCAGGTTCAAAATTCACCCCTCCACTTT. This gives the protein CASRQVQNSPLHF. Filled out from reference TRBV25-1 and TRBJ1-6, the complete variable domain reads EADIYQTPRYLVIGTGKKITLECSQTMGHDKMYWYQQDPGMELHLIHYSYGVNSTEKGDLSSESTVSRIRTEHFPLTLESARPSHTSQYLCASRQVQNSPLHFGNGTRLTVT.

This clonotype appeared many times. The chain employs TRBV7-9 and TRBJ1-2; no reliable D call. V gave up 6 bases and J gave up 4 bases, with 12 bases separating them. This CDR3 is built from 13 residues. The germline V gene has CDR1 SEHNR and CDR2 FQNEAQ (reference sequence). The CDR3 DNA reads TGTGCCAGCAGTCCGGGGTGGACCTATGGCTACACCTTC. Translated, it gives CASSPGWTYGYTF. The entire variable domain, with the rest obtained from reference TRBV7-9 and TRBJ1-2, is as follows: DTGVSQNPRHKITKRGQNVTFRCDPISEHNRLYWYRQTLGQGPEFLTYFQNEAQLEKSRLLSDRFSAERPKGSFSTLEIQRTEQGDSAMYLCASSPGWTYGYTFGSGTRLTVV.

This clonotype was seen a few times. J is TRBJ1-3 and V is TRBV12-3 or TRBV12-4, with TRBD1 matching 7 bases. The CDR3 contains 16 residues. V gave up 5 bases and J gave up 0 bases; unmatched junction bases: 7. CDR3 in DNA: TGTGCCAGCAGTCCCACGGACAGGATCTCTGGAAACACCATATATTTT. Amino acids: CASSPTDRISGNTIYF.

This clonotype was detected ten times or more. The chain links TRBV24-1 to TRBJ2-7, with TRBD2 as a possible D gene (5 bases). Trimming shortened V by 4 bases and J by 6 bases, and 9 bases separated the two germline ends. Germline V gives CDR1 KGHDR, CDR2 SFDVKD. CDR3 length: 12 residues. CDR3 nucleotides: TGTGCCACCAGTGAGGACGGACTCGAGCAGTACTTC. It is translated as CATSEDGLEQYF.

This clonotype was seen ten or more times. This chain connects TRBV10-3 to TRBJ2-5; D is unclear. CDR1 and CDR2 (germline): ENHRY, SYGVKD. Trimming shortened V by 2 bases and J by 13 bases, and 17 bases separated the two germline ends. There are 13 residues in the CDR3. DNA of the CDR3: TGTGCCATCAGTGAGCCGACGACCATCCTTTTGTACTTC. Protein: CAISEPTTILLYF.

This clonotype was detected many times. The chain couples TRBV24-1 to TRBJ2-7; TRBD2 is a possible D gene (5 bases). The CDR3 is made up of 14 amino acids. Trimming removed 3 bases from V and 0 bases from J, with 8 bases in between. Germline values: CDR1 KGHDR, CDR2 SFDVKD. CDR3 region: CATSDSGSSYEQYF. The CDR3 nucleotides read TGTGCCACCAGTGATAGTGGGAGCTCCTACGAGCAGTACTTC.

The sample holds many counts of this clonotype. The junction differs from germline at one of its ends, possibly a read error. DNA for the CDR3: TGTGCTAGCAGCCCCGGGACAGCGGACTCCTACGAGCAGTACTTC. Encoded protein: CASSPGTADSYEQYF. The V gene is TRBV7-6, the J gene TRBJ2-7, with 7 nucleotides matching TRBD1. Germline-derived CDR1 and CDR2 are SGHVS and FNYEAQ. This CDR3 comprises 15 residues.

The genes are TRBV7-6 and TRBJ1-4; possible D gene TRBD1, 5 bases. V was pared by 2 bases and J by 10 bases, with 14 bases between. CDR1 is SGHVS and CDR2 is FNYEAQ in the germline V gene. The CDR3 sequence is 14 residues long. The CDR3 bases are TGTGCCAGCAGCTTATATCAGGGCGGGGGAAAACTGTTTTTT. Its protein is CASSLYQGGGKLFF.

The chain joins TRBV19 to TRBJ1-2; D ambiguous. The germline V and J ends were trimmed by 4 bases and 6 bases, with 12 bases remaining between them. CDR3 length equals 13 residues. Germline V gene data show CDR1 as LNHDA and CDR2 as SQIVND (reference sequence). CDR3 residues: CASSNGNADGYTF. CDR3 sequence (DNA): TGTGCCAGTAGTAACGGGAACGCGGATGGCTACACCTTC.

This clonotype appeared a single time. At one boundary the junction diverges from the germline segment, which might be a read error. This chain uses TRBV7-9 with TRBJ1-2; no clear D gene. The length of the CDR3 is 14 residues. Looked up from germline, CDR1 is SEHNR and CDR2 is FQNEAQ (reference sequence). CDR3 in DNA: TGCGCCAGCAGCCAAGACGATCAACTCTATGGCTACACCTTC. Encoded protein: CASSQDDQLYGYTF.

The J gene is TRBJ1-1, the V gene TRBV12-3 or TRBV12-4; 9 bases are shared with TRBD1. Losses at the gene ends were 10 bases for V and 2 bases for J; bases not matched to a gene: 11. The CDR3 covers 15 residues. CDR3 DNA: TGTGCCACCTCGGGACAGGGATTTATTAACACTGAAGCTTTCTTT. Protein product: CATSGQGFINTEAFF.

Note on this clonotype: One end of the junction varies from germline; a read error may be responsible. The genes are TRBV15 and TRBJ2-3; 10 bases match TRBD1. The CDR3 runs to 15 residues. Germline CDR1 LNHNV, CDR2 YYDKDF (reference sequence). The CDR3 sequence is CATSARDRGTDKQYF. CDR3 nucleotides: TGTGCCACCAGCGCCCGGGACAGGGGCACAGATAAGCAGTATTTT.

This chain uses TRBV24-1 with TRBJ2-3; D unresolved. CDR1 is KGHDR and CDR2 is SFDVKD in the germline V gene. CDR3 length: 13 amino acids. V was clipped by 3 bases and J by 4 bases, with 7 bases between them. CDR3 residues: CATSDGRPDTQYF. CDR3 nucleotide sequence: TGTGCCACCAGTGATGGCAGACCAGATACGCAGTATTTT.

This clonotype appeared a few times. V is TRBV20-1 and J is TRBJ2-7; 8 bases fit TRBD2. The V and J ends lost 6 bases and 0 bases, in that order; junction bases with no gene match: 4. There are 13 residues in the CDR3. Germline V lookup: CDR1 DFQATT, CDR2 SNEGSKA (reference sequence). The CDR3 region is CSAISGASYEQYF. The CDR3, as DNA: TGCAGTGCAATTAGCGGGGCCTCCTACGAGCAGTACTTC.

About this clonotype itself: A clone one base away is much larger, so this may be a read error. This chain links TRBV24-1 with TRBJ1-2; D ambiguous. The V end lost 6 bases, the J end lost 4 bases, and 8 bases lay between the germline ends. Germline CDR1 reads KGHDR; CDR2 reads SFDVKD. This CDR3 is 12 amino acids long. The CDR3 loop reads CATSFEGYGYTF. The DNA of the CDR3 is TGTGCCACCAGTTTTGAGGGCTATGGCTACACCTTC.

CDR3 in amino acids: CASSLTQGNYGYTF. The CDR3 region has the DNA TGTGCCAGCAGTTTAACCCAGGGTAACTATGGCTACACCTTC. The rearrangement uses TRBV12-3 or TRBV12-4 and TRBJ1-2, with D perhaps matching TRBD1 (5 bases). The CDR3 consists of 14 residues. The ends were cut back, 2 bases at V and 1 base at J, with 8 bases in the middle.

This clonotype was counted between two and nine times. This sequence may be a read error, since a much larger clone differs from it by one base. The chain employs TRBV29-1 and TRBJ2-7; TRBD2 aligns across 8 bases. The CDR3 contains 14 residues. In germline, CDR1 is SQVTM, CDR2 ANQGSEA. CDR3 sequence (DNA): TGCAGCGTGGAAGTGAGCGGGGGAAGCTACGAGCAGCACTTC. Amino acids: CSVEVSGGSYEQHF.

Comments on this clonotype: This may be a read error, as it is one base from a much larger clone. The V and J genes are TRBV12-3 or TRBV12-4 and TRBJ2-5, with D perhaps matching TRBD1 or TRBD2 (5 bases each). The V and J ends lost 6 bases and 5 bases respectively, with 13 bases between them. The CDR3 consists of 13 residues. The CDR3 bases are TGTGCCAGCAGCCGGGGCCAGCGGGAGACCCAGTACTTC. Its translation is CASSRGQRETQYF.

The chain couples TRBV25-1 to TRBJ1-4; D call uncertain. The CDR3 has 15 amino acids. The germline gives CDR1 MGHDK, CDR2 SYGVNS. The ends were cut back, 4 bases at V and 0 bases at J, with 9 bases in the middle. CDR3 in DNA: TGTGCCAGCAGTGTGCCGAGGGCAACTAATGAAAAACTGTTTTTT. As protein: CASSVPRATNEKLFF.

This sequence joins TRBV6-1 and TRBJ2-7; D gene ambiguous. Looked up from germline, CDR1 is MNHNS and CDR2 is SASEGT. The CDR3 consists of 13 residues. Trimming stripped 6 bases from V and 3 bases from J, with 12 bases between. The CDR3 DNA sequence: TGTGCCAGCAGCCTCACCCTCCGCTACGAGCAGTACTTC. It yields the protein CASSLTLRYEQYF.